This T cell receptor (beta chain) derives from a study of molecular identifiers for immune sequencing clone quantification. RNA fractions of 10%, 30% or 50% and 20,000 to 1,000,000 sorted cells were the source of naive CD8 libraries. Naive CD8 T cells were picked out by sorting for CD8+CD4-CCR7+CD45RA+. This clonotype appeared many times. The antigen is unknown. The CDR3 length is 18 residues. With 10 bases removed from V and 0 bases from J, the gap between germline ends came to 26 bases. Looked up from germline, CDR1 is MDHEN and CDR2 is SYDVKM. One entry per CDR3 protein, called by TCRdb with MiXCR from the PCR reads. The profile shows over 550,000 distinct CDR3 sequences, roughly 23% of them singletons. Study results and limitations: Whereas naive cells kept under 1% of molecules in clones above 20 RNA copies, such clones held over 97% in effectors. Identical TCR molecules that share a barcode could lead to an underestimation of highly expanded clone sizes.

The material sequenced was naive CD8+ T cells from blood, with Jurkat cell RNA spiked in. Subset given: FACS-sorted CD8+CD4-CCR7+CD45RA+ naive T cells. The source of this sequence is a human donor in good health. Some libraries in this study had Jurkat cell RNA spiked in. This chain links TRBV28 with TRBJ2-3; D is perhaps TRBD1 (7 bases). The CDR3: CAIFVGGGAPESTDTQYF. For the CDR3, the DNA is TGTGCCATATTTGTTGGAGGGGGCGCGCCCGAGAGCACAGATACGCAGTATTTT. Based on the CDR3 plus reference TRBV28 and TRBJ2-3, the full variable domain is DVKVTQSSRYLVKRTGEKVFLECVQDMDHENMFWYRQDPGLGLRLIYFSYDVKMKEKGDIPEGYSVSREKKERFSLILESASTNQTSMYLCAIFVGGGAPESTDTQYFGPGTRLTVL.